Listed here are 6 T cell receptor beta chains from one sample, sequenced in a study of regulatory T cells in long-lasting Graves disease. Described time point: persistent/refractory GD, antithyroid drugs over 5 years with positive TRAb. From RNA extracted from PBMCs, the TCR library was made. Construction of the TCR beta libraries employed iRepertoire HTBI primers in conjunction with Arm-PCR of CDR3 regions. TCRdb redid the calling of the multiplex PCR reads with MiXCR, one entry per CDR3 protein. This sample yields over 650,000 distinct CDR3 sequences, of which 30% are seen a single time; 40% to 55% belongs to the top ten. The material sequenced was peripheral blood mononuclear cells (PBMCs), taken when the disease was refractory, from a patient treated with antithyroid drugs. These receptors came from a female donor with Graves disease.

The rearrangement uses TRBV19 and TRBJ2-7; the D gene is possibly TRBD1 (6 bases). V was cut by 7 bases and J by 5 bases, with 15 bases left in between. Germline V gene data show CDR1 as LNHDA and CDR2 as SQIVND (reference sequence). This CDR3 spans 13 amino acids. The CDR3 coding sequence is TGTGCCAGTACAGGGGCAAATTATAACGAGCAGTACTTC. Amino acid sequence: CASTGANYNEQYF.

The chain recombines TRBV7-2 with TRBJ1-4, with 8 bases matching TRBD1. The CDR3 has 14 amino acids. The J segment lost 7 bases and the V segment lost 4 bases, leaving 5 bases of the junction unmatched. Germline-derived CDR1 and CDR2 are SGHTA and FQGNSA. CDR3 DNA sequence: TGTGCCAGCAGCTACTGGACAGGGAGTGAAAAACTGTTTTTT. As protein: CASSYWTGSEKLFF.

The chain is built from TRBV7-9 and TRBJ1-4; D might be TRBD1 (5 bases). The CDR3 has 14 residues. The germline CDR1 and CDR2 sequences are SEHNR and FQNEAQ (reference sequence). Trimming took off 9 bases at V and 5 bases at J, with 16 bases between the two ends. The CDR3 sequence: CASSWGRENEKLFF. The CDR3 DNA reads as TGTGCCAGTTCTTGGGGCAGGGAAAATGAAAAACTGTTTTTT.

V gene TRBV11-2 combines with J gene TRBJ2-7; weak D call: TRBD2 (5 bases). V shed 3 bases and J shed 0 bases, with 18 bases lying between them. The germline V gene encodes CDR1 SGHAT and CDR2 FQNNGV. This CDR3 is built from 17 residues. For the CDR3, the DNA is TGTGCCAGCAGCTTTTCTAGTCCCCCCGGGGTCTCCTACGAGCAGTACTTC. Translation gives CASSFSSPPGVSYEQYF.

The chain has TRBV7-2 and TRBJ1-4; 10 nucleotides line up with TRBD1. V shed 1 base and J 7 bases; nucleotides not matched to a gene: 3. Germline lookup yields CDR1 SGHTA and CDR2 FQGNSA. This CDR3 is 15 amino acids long. Written as DNA, the CDR3 is TGTGCCAGCAGCTTAGATGGGACAGGGGCTGAAAAACTGTTTTTT. Its protein product is CASSLDGTGAEKLFF. The complete variable domain, with remaining parts taken from reference TRBV7-2 and TRBJ1-4, reads GAGVSQSPSNKVTEKGKDVELRCDPISGHTALYWYRQSLGQGLEFLIYFQGNSAPDKSGLPSDRFSAERTGGSVSTLTIQRTQQEDSAVYLCASSLDGTGAEKLFFGSGTQLSVL.

The chain employs TRBV30 and TRBJ1-1; D call uncertain. The germline V and J ends were trimmed by 2 bases and 8 bases, with 18 bases remaining between them. The V gene's germline CDR1 is GTSNPN and CDR2 SVGIG (reference sequence). CDR3 size: 14 residues. The CDR3 bases are TGTGCCTGGAGTCCCCAGAGGCCCGAATCAGAAGCTTTCTTT. Protein sequence: CAWSPQRPESEAFF.